These 5 T cell receptor beta chains originate from one sample sequenced in a study of T cells after posttransplantation cyclophosphamide (dated by TCRdb to 2015 to 2016). Preparation of the library involved the immunoSEQ multiplex PCR assay. TCRdb mirrors the immuneACCESS table, restricted to in-frame sequences. Some clones are absent from its copies; in checked studies, under half trace to an unresolved V gene, and the reason for the others is unknown. Counted in this sample were 19,000 or so clones; approximately 98% of them appeared once. About 0.13% of the sample lies in the top ten. The sample taken for sequencing was naive CD8+ T cells sorted from PBMCs. The receptors were sampled from a man aged 35-49 years in good health, CMV-negative, and a related stem cell transplant donor.

The chain uses TRBV13 and TRBJ2-7; 10 nucleotides align to TRBD2. Germline trimming cut 5 bases from V and 4 bases from J; bases unmatched to any gene: 11. Germline CDR1 PRHDT, CDR2 FYEKMQ (reference sequence). The CDR3 spans 16 residues. The CDR3 DNA follows: TGTGCCAGCAGCCCGCGTAAGCGGGAGGGCCCGTACGAGCAGTACTTC. This gives the protein CASSPRKREGPYEQYF.

This chain joins TRBV5-6 and TRBJ1-5; 7 bases map to TRBD1. Germline V gene sequence: CDR1 SGHDT, CDR2 YYEEEE. V shed 2 bases and J 5 bases; nucleotides not matched to a gene: 7. CDR3 length: 15 amino acids. The CDR3 here is CASSFYRGMHQPQHF. CDR3 coding DNA: TGTGCCAGCAGCTTTTACAGGGGTATGCATCAGCCCCAGCATTTT.

This rearrangement joins TRBV19 to TRBJ2-7; 12 bases agree with TRBD2. The CDR3 runs to 15 residues. The J segment lost 4 bases and the V segment lost 5 bases, leaving 6 bases of the junction unmatched. Germline V lookup: CDR1 LNHDA, CDR2 SQIVND (reference sequence). This CDR3 reads CASSFGTSGLYEQYF. In nucleotides, the CDR3 is TGTGCCAGTAGTTTCGGGACTAGCGGGCTGTACGAGCAGTACTTC.

The V call is TRBV7-2, the J call TRBJ1-1; D ambiguous. Germline loops: CDR1 SGHTA, CDR2 FQGNSA. The CDR3 contains 12 residues. The V end was cut by 3 bases, the J end by 7 bases, with 9 bases between. The CDR3 spells CASSFLRSEAFF. The CDR3 DNA reads as TGTGCCAGCAGCTTTTTACGCAGTGAAGCTTTCTTT.

The chain couples TRBV27 to TRBJ1-1; D is perhaps TRBD1 (5 bases). The CDR3 has 14 amino acids. In germline, CDR1 is MNHEY, CDR2 SMNVEV (reference sequence). V was pared by 2 bases and J by 5 bases, with 12 bases between. CDR3 DNA: TGTGCCAGCAGTTTAAGGGGCGGCTGGACTGAAGCTTTCTTT. This sequence encodes CASSLRGGWTEAFF.